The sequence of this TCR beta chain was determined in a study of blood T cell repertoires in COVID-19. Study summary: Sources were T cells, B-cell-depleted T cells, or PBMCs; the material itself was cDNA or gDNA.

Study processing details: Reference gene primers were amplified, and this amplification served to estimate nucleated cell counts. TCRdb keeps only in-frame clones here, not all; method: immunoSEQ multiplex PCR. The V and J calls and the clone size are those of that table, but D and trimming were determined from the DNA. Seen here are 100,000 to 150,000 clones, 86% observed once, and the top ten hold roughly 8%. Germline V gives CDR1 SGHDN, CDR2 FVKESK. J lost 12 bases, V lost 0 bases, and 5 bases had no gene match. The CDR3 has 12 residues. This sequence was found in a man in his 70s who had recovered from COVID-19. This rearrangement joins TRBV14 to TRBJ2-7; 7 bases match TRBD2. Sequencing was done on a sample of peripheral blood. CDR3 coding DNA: TGTGCCAGCAGCCAAGATGGGAGGGAGGTGTACTTC. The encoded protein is CASSQDGREVYF.